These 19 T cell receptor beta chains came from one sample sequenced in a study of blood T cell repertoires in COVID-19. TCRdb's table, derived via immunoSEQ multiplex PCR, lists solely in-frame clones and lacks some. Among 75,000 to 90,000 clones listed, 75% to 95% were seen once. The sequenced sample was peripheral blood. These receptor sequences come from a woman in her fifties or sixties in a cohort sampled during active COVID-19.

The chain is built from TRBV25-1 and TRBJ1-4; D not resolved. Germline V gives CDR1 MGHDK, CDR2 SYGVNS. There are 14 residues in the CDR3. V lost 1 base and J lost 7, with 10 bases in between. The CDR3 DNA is TGTGCCAGCAGTGAATTTCGAGCGGTTGAAAAACTGTTTTTT. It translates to CASSEFRAVEKLFF.

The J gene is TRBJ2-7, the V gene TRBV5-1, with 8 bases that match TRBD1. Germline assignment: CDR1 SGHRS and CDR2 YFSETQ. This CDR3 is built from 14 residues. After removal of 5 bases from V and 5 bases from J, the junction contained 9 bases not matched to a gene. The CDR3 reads CASSRAGGRDEQYF. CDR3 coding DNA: TGCGCCAGCAGTAGGGCAGGGGGCAGAGACGAGCAGTACTTC.

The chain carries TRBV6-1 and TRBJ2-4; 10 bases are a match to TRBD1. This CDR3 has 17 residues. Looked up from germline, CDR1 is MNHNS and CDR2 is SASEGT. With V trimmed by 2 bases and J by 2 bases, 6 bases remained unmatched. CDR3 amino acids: CASSEWGTGATKNIQYF. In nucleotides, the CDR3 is TGTGCCAGCAGTGAATGGGGGACAGGGGCCACCAAAAACATTCAGTACTTC.

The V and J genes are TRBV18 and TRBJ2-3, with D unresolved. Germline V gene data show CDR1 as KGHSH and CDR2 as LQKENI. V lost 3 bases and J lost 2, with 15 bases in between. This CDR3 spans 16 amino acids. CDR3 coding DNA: TGTGCCAGCTCACCTAACCCCATGCAGAACACAGATACGCAGTATTTT. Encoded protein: CASSPNPMQNTDTQYF.

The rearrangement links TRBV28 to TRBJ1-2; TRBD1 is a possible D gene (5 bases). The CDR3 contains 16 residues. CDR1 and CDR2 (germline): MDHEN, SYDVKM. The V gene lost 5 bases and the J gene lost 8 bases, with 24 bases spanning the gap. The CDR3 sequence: CASSLVGFMDTRGYTF. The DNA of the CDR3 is TGTGCCAGCAGTCTAGTTGGATTTATGGACACTCGGGGCTACACCTTC.

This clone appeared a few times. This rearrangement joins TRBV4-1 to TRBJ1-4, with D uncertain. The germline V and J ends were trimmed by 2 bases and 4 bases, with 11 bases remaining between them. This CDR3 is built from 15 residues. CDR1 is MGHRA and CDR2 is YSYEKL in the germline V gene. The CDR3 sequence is CASSQSWRINEKLFF. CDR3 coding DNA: TGCGCCAGCAGCCAATCCTGGAGGATTAATGAAAAACTGTTTTTT.

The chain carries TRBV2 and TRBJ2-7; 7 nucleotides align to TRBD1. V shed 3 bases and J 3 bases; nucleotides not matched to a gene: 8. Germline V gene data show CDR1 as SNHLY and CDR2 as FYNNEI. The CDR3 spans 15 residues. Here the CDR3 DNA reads TGTGCCAGCAGTGACCCGGGACAGAAAAGCTACGAGCAGTACTTC. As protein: CASSDPGQKSYEQYF.

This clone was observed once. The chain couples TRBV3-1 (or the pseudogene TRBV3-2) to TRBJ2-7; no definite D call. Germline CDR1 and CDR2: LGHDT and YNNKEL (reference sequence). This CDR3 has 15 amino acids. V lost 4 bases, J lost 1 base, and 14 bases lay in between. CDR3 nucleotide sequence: TGTGCCAGCAGCCCGGGTCCTCATGGGTCCTACGAGCAGTACTTC. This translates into CASSPGPHGSYEQYF.

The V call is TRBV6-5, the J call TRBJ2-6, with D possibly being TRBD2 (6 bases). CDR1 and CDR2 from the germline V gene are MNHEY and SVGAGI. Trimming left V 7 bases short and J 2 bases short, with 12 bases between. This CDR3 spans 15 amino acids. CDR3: CASNNGGTGANVLTF. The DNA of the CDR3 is TGTGCCAGCAACAACGGGGGTACTGGGGCCAACGTCCTGACTTTC.

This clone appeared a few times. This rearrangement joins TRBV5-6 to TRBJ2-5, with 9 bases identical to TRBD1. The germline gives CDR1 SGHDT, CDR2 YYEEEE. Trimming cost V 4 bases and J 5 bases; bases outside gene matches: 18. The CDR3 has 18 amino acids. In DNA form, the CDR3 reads TGTGCCAGCAGCCACCCCCCGGGACAGGGTTCAGGGCGGGAGACCCAGTACTTC. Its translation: CASSHPPGQGSGRETQYF.

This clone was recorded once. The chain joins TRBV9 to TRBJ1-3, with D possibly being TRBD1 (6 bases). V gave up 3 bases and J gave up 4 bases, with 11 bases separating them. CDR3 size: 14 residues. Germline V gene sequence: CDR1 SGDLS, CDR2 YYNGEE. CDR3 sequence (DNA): TGTGCCAGCAGCGAAACAGGGTTCGGAAACACCATATATTTT. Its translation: CASSETGFGNTIYF.

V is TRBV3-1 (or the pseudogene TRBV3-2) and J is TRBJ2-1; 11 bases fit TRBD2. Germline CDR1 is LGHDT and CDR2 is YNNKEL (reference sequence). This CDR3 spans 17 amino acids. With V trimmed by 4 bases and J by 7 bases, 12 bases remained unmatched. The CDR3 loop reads CASSRTSGRIFANEQFF. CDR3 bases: TGTGCCAGCAGCCGTACTAGCGGGAGAATATTTGCAAATGAGCAGTTCTTC.

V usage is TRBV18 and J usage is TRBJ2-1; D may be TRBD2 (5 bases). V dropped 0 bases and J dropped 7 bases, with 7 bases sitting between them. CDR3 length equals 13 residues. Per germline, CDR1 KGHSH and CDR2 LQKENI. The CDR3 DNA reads TGTGCCAGCTCACCACCGGGAGTAAATGAGCAGTTCTTC. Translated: CASSPPGVNEQFF.

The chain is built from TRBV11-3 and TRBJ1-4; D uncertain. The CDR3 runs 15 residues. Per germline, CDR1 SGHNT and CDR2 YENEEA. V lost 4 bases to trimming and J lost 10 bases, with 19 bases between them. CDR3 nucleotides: TGTGCCAGCAGCTCCGCCTATGAGTATGATGGAAAACTGTTTTTT. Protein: CASSSAYEYDGKLFF.

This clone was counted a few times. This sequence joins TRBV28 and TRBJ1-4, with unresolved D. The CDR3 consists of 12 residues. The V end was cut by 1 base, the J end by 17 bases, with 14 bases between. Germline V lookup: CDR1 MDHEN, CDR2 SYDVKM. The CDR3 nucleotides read TGTGCCAGCAGTTTATCCCTCGCAGATCTTTTTTTT. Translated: CASSLSLADLFF.

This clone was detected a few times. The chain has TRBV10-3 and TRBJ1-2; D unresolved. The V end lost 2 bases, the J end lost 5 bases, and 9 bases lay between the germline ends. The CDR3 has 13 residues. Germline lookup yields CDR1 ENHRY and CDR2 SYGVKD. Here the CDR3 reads CAISEEATYGYTF. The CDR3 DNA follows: TGTGCCATCAGTGAGGAGGCTACGTATGGCTACACCTTC.

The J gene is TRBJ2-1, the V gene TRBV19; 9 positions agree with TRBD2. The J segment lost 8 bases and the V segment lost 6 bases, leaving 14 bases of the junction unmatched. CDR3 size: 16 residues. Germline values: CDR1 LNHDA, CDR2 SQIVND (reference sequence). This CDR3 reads CASSRPGSSGIHEQFF. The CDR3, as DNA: TGTGCCAGTAGCAGACCCGGTTCTAGCGGGATACATGAGCAGTTCTTC.

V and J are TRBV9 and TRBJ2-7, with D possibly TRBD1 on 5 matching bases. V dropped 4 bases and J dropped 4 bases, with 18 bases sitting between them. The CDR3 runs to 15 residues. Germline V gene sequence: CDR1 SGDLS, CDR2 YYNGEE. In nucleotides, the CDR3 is TGTGCCAGCAGCCCATCTCCGACAGTTACTTACGAGCAGTACTTC. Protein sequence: CASSPSPTVTYEQYF.

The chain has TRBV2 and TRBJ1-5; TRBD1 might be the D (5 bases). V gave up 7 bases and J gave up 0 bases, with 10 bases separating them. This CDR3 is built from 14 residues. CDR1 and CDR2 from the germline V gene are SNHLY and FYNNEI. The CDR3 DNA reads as TGTGCCAGCAATAGGGGAAATAGCAATCAGCCCCAGCATTTT. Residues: CASNRGNSNQPQHF. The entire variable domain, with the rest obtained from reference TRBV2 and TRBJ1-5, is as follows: EPEVTQTPSHQVTQMGQEVILRCVPISNHLYFYWYRQILGQKVEFLVSFYNNEISEKSEIFDDQFSVERPDGSNFTLKIRSTKLEDSAMYFCASNRGNSNQPQHFGDGTRLSIL.